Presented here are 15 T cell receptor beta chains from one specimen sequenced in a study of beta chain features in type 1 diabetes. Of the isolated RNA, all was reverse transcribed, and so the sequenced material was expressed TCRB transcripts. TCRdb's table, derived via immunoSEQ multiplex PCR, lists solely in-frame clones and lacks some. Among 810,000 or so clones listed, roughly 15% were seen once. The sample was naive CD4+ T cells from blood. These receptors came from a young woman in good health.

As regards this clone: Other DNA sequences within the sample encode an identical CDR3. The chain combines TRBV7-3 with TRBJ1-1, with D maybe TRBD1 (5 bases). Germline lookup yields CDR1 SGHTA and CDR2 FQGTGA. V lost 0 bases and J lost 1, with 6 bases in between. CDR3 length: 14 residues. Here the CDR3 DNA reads TGTGCCAGCAGCTTAACGGGGGGGAACACTGAAGCTTTCTTT. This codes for CASSLTGGNTEAFF.

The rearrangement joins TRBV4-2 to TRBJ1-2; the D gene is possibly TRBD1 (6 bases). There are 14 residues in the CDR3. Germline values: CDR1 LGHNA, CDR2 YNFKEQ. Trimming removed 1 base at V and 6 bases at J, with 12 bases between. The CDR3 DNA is TGTGCCAGCAGCCAAGGGGACCAGGGGCATGGCTACACCTTC. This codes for CASSQGDQGHGYTF.

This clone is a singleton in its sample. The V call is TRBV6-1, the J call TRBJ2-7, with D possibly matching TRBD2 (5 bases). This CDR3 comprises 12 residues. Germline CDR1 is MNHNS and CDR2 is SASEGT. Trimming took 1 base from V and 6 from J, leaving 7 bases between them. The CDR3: CASSEVRAEQYF. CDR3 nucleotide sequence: TGTGCCAGCAGTGAAGTGAGGGCCGAGCAGTACTTC.

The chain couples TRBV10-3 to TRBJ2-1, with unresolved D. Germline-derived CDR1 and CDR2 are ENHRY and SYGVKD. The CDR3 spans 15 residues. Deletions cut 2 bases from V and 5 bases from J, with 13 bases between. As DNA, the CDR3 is TGTGCCATCAGTGAGGGGAACTCAAGAAACAATGAGCAGTTCTTC. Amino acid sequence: CAISEGNSRNNEQFF.

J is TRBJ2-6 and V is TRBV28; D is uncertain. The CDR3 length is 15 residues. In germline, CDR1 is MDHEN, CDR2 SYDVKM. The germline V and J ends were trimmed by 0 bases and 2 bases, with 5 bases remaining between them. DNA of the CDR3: TGTGCCAGCAGTTTATGGGGGACTGGGGCCAACGTCCTGACTTTC. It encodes CASSLWGTGANVLTF.

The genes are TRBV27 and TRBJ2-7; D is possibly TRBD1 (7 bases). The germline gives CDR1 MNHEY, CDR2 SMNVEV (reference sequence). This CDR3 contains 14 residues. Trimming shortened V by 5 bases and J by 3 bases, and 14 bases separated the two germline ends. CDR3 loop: CASSPQGGIYEQYF. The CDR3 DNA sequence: TGTGCCAGCAGTCCCCAGGGGGGAATCTACGAGCAGTACTTC.

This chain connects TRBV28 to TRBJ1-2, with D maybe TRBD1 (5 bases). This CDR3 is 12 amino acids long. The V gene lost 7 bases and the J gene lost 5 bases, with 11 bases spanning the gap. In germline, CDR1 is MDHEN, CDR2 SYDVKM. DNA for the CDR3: TGTGCCAGCAAGGGGTCATTGTATGGCTACACCTTC. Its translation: CASKGSLYGYTF.

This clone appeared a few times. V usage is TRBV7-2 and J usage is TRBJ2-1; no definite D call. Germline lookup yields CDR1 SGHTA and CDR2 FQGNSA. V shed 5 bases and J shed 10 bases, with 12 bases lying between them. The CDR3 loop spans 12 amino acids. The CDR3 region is CASSPRAREQFF. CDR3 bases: TGTGCCAGCAGCCCGAGAGCACGGGAGCAGTTCTTC.

CDR3: CASSSLGQLTDTQYF. The DNA for the CDR3 is TGTGCCAGCAGCTCCTTGGGACAGCTCACAGATACGCAGTATTTT. The rearrangement joins TRBV7-9 to TRBJ2-3, with 7 bases matching TRBD1. Per the germline V gene, CDR1 is SEHNR and CDR2 is FQNEAQ (reference sequence). V dropped 4 bases and J dropped 2; count of bases not matched to a gene: 6. This CDR3 comprises 15 residues.

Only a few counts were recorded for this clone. The CDR3 nucleotides read TGTGCCAGCAGCTGGACCGGGACTAGCGGGTACAATGAGCAGTTCTTC. It is translated as CASSWTGTSGYNEQFF. The rearrangement links TRBV11-2 to TRBJ2-1; 12 positions agree with TRBD2. With V trimmed by 4 bases and J by 4 bases, 5 bases remained unmatched. Germline V gives CDR1 SGHAT, CDR2 FQNNGV. The CDR3 covers 16 residues.

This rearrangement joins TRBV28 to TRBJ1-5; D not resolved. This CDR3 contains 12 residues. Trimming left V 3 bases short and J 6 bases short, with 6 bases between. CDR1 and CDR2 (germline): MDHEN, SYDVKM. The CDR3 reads CASSFAPQPQHF. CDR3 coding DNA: TGTGCCAGCAGTTTCGCCCCTCAGCCCCAGCATTTT.

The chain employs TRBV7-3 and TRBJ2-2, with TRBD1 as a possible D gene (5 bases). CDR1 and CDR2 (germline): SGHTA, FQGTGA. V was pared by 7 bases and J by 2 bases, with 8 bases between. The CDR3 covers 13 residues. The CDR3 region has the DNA TGTGCCAGCATGCAGGGTAACACCGGGGAGCTGTTTTTT. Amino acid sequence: CASMQGNTGELFF.

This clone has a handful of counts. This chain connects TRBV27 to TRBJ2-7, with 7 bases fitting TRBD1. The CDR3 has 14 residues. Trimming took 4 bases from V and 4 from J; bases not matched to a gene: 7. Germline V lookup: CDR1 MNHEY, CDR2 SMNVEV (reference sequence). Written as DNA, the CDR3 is TGTGCCAGCAGTTCCGACAGGGAGATATACGAGCAGTACTTC. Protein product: CASSSDREIYEQYF.

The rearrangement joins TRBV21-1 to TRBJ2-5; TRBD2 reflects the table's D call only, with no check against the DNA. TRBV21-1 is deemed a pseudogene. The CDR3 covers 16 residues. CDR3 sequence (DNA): TGTGCCAGCAGCAAGGGAACTCAATGCGGGAGGGAGACCCAGTACTTC. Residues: CASSKGTQCGRETQYF.

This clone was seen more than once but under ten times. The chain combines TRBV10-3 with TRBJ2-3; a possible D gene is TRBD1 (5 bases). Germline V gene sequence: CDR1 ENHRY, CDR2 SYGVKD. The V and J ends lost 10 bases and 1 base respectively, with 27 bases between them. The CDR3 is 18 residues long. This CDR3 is CATRPSYSSGYGTDTQYF. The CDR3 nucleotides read TGTGCCACCCGGCCCAGCTACTCATCAGGGTATGGCACAGATACGCAGTATTTT.